This T cell receptor (beta chain) originates from a study of blood T cell repertoires in COVID-19. Study information: T cells, B-cell-depleted T cells, or PBMCs provided the cDNA or gDNA that served as material.

In germline, CDR1 is SEHNR, CDR2 FQNEAQ (reference sequence). The CDR3 covers 17 residues. Trimming took 2 bases from V and 11 from J, leaving 26 bases between them. Participants had their cohort set by participant-reported clinical history. Produced via immunoSEQ multiplex PCR; TCRdb's table is partial and in-frame only. The sample lists approximately 220,000 clones; roughly 89% were seen once. Sample: PBMCs or T cells enriched from blood (not recorded which). The rearrangement links TRBV7-9 to TRBJ2-3, with D tentatively TRBD2 (5 bases). This clonotype was sampled from a man between 25 and 39 years old who had been exposed to COVID-19. The CDR3, as DNA: TGTGCCAGCAGCTTAATTATTGTCCCTAGCAACTTACATGAGCAGTATTTT. This translates into CASSLIIVPSNLHEQYF.